This T cell receptor beta chain was retrieved from a study of T-cell memory formation after mild COVID-19. CDR3 length: 14 amino acids. Germline V gives CDR1 SGHKS, CDR2 YYEKEE (reference sequence). V lost 5 bases and J lost 4, with 16 bases in between. The authors produced TCR alpha and TCR beta cDNA libraries with sample barcodes and UMIs by 5'RACE using constant-segment primers. TCRdb passed the 5' RACE reads through MiXCR, listing each CDR3 protein once. The table records 550,000 to 650,000 distinct CDR3 sequences, roughly 17% of them present only once. Findings of the study overall: Researchers found some responding clones in pre-infection memory, a sign that cross-reactive memory joined. The second-wave clones peaking on day 37 were not confirmed as SARS-CoV-2-specific.

This clonotype was recorded only once. Its antigen is unidentified. The chain uses TRBV5-5 and TRBJ2-7, with D tentatively TRBD1 or TRBD2 (6 bases each). Sequenced sample: PBMCs or a T cell subset sorted from them (not recorded which). The receptor was isolated from an adult woman who had mild COVID-19 (a few samples of this study predate the infection). Cell type and time point are not known. In DNA, the CDR3 is TGTGCCAGCAGTTACGGAGGGGGAGGTTACGAGCAGTACTTC. Translated: CASSYGGGGYEQYF. Filled out from reference TRBV5-5 and TRBJ2-7, the complete variable domain reads DAGVTQSPTHLIKTRGQQVTLRCSPISGHKSVSWYQQVLGQGPQFIFQYYEKEERGRGNFPDRFSARQFPNYSSELNVNALLLGDSALYLCASSYGGGGYEQYFGPGTRLTVT.